Listed below are T cell receptor beta chains from one sample, sequenced in a study of siplizumab effects on memory and regulatory T cells. Sequencing was performed with immunoSEQ multiplex PCR; in TCRdb, only in-frame clones are kept and a portion is missing. The repertoire holds about 120,000 clones, approximately 94% seen once, with 1.5% to 2% in the top ten. Sequencing was done on a sample of non-Treg CD4+ T cells sorted from blood. Every receptor here comes from a human donor in good health. Both conserved end residues are part of each CDR3. D genes are given only for firm matches. A row's size may be missing; if present it is once, few, many or a size class.

TRBD2,TRBV9,TRBJ2-5,.,TGTGCCAGCAGTCCTGGACTAGCGGGGTTCCAAGAGACCCAGTACTTC,CASSPGLAGFQETQYF
TRBD1,TRBV10-3,TRBJ2-1,once,TGTGCCACGACCCGGGACAGGGGTTACAATGAGCAGTTCTTC,CATTRDRGYNEQFF
.,TRBV7-3,TRBJ2-1,.,TGTGCCAGCAGCTTAATGGCTCCTAACAATGAGCAGTTCTTC,CASSLMAPNNEQFF
TRBD2,TRBV5-4,TRBJ2-3,.,TGTGCCAGCAGCTTGACTAGCGGGGAGGATACGCAGTATTTT,CASSLTSGEDTQYF
.,TRBV19,TRBJ1-5,.,TGTGCCACTAGTACCCAGGCTAGTCGACAGCCCCAGCATTTT,CATSTQASRQPQHF
.,TRBV18,TRBJ2-3,.,TGTGCCAGCTCACTAAACTACGGGGATATTACAGATACGCAGTATTTT,CASSLNYGDITDTQYF
TRBD1,TRBV27,TRBJ2-5,.,TGTGCCACCGAAAGAACCGGGACAGGGACGGGGGAGACCCAGTACTTC,CATERTGTGTGETQYF
TRBD1,TRBV7-9,TRBJ1-5,.,TGTGCCAGCAGTTACGGACAGGGTAGGGTTGAGCCCCAGCATTTT,CASSYGQGRVEPQHF
TRBD2,TRBV7-9,TRBJ2-1,.,TGTGCCAGCAGCTTAACTAGCGGGGGGGCCTGGAATGAGCAGTTCTTC,CASSLTSGGAWNEQFF
.,TRBV11-1,TRBJ1-1,.,TGTGCCAGCCGGTCCAAGGATCAGGGTAACACTGAAGCTTTCTTT,CASRSKDQGNTEAFF
.,TRBV5-1,TRBJ2-7,.,TGCGCCAGCAGGGGGCCGAGCTCCTACGAGCAGTACTTC,CASRGPSSYEQYF
TRBD1,TRBV18,TRBJ1-1,few,TGTGCCAGCTCACCCGGGACAGGGGCGTCTGCCGTGTACACTGAAGCTTTCTTT,CASSPGTGASAVYTEAFF
TRBD1,TRBV9,TRBJ2-7,.,TGTGCCAGCAGCCAAGGGGACAGGGACTACGAGCAGTACTTC,CASSQGDRDYEQYF
.,TRBV5-1,TRBJ1-3,.,TGCGCCAGCAAGCCCGGGGATGGAAACACCATATATTTT,CASKPGDGNTIYF
.,TRBV19,TRBJ1-4,once,TGTGCCAGTAGTAGGGGGGGTTCCAATGAAAAACTGTTTTTT,CASSRGGSNEKLFF
TRBD2,TRBV5-1,TRBJ2-5,.,TGCGCCAGCAGCTTTTTACGGGGGGACGTTGGGGAGACCCAGTACTTC,CASSFLRGDVGETQYF
.,TRBV7-2,TRBJ1-5,.,TGTGCCAGCAGCTTAGCCGTCGGGACGGGTAGCAATCAGCCCCAGCATTTT,CASSLAVGTGSNQPQHF
.,TRBV15,TRBJ1-2,.,TGTGCCACCAGCAGAGATGGCGGGGGCACGACGTATGGCTACACCTTC,CATSRDGGGTTYGYTF
.,TRBV29-1,TRBJ1-2,.,TGCAGCGTTGCCGGGGAGGAAAGGTCCTATGGCTACACCTTC,CSVAGEERSYGYTF
.,TRBV2,TRBJ1-5,.,TGTGCCAGCAGGGCCCCGGGGACGAGCAATCAGCCCCAGCATTTT,CASRAPGTSNQPQHF
TRBD1,TRBV19,TRBJ2-7,.,TGTGCCAGTAGTGCGGGACAGGGATTTTACGAGCAGTACTTC,CASSAGQGFYEQYF
TRBD2,TRBV10-3,TRBJ2-1,.,TGTGCCATCAGCCCGGGACTAGCGGGACCCAATGAGCAGTTCTTC,CAISPGLAGPNEQFF
.,TRBV2,TRBJ2-2,.,TGTGCCAGCAGTGAAGCCTACACCGGGGAGCTGTTTTTT,CASSEAYTGELFF
.,TRBV30,TRBJ1-2,.,TGTGCCTGGAGTGTAACGAGGATCGTAGGTGGCTACACCTTC,CAWSVTRIVGGYTF
.,TRBV7-3,TRBJ1-2,once,TGTGCCAGCAGCTTTGGCCCCGGGGATGGCTACACCTTC,CASSFGPGDGYTF
.,TRBV18,TRBJ1-3,.,TGTGCCAGCTCACCCAACAGGGTGAGAAACTCTGGAAACACCATATATTTT,CASSPNRVRNSGNTIYF
.,TRBV9,TRBJ1-1,.,TGTGCCAGCAGCGTTTCAGGGTTGGGCACTGAAGCTTTCTTT,CASSVSGLGTEAFF
.,TRBV7-9,TRBJ2-7,.,TGTGCCAGCAGCTTGGTCACTTACTCCTACGAGCAGTACTTC,CASSLVTYSYEQYF
.,TRBV25-1,TRBJ1-2,once,TGTGCGTCTTTCGACAGGATGGATGGCTACACCTTC,CASFDRMDGYTF
TRBD2,TRBV19,TRBJ2-1,.,TGTGCCAGTAAGACCGGGACTAGCGGCTCCTACAATGAGCAGTTCTTC,CASKTGTSGSYNEQFF
TRBD1,TRBV6-5,TRBJ2-1,.,TGTGCCAGCAGTTTGACAGGGACGTACAATGAGCAGTTCTTC,CASSLTGTYNEQFF
.,TRBV21-1,TRBJ1-2,.,TGTGCCAGCAGCAAAGAGCAGGCCATTAACTATGGCTACACCTTC,CASSKEQAINYGYTF
.,TRBV27,TRBJ1-2,.,TGTGCCAGCAGTCCCGGGACCTATGGCTACACCTTC,CASSPGTYGYTF
.,TRBV5-6,TRBJ1-5,.,TGTGCCAGCAGCTTGGCCGGGAGGAGCAGCAATCAGCCCCAGCATTTT,CASSLAGRSSNQPQHF
.,TRBV5-1,TRBJ1-1,.,TGCGCCAGCAGCTTGTTACCGTTTCCCACTGAAGCTTTCTTT,CASSLLPFPTEAFF
.,TRBV6-5,TRBJ1-2,.,TGTGCCAGCAGTTACTCGATGGCCAGTGACTATGGCTACACCTTC,CASSYSMASDYGYTF
.,TRBV6-1,TRBJ1-2,.,TGTGCCAGCAGTGTCACCCGTCCCCCTCTGACCTTC,CASSVTRPPLTF
.,TRBV10-3,TRBJ2-2,.,TGTGCCATCAAACGGGGGAGGAACACCGGGGAGCTGTTTTTT,CAIKRGRNTGELFF
.,TRBV11-1,TRBJ1-1,.,TGTGCCAGCAGCTTAGATAGTCCGAGGGGAGCTTTCTTT,CASSLDSPRGAFF
.,TRBV7-8,TRBJ1-4,few,TGTGCCAGCAGCTTAAGGGGCGGTGGGGTGGATGAAAAACTGTTTTTT,CASSLRGGGVDEKLFF
TRBD2,TRBV2,TRBJ2-3,.,TGTGCCAGGCGACTAGCGGGAGGGACAGATACGCAGTATTTT,CARRLAGGTDTQYF
.,TRBV11-2,TRBJ2-2,.,TGTGCCAGCAGCCAAAGCCGGCAGGGCGGCACCGGGGAGCTGTTTTTT,CASSQSRQGGTGELFF
TRBD2,TRBV2,TRBJ2-1,.,TGTGCCAGCAGTCTAACTAGCGGGGGTAGATACAATGAGCAGTTCTTC,CASSLTSGGRYNEQFF
.,TRBV6-1,TRBJ2-5,.,TGTGCCAGCAGTGAAGTCAGAGAGACCCAGTACTTC,CASSEVRETQYF
.,TRBV10-3,TRBJ2-2,.,TGTGCCATCAACACCGCAGGGGTCTCGAACACCGGGGAGCTGTTTTTT,CAINTAGVSNTGELFF
.,TRBV30,TRBJ2-4,few,TGTGCCTGGAGCTTGGGGACTCCCCACATTCAGTACTTC,CAWSLGTPHIQYF
TRBD1,TRBV4-2,TRBJ1-2,.,TGTGCCAGCAGCCAATGGCAGGGGGGCGGCCCTATCTATGGCTACACCTTC,CASSQWQGGGPIYGYTF
TRBD1,TRBV10-3,TRBJ2-5,.,TGTGCCATCAGTGCAGGGGGCTCCGGGTTAGAGACCCAGTACTTC,CAISAGGSGLETQYF